The 6 T cell receptor beta chains presented below share a single source sample, sequenced in a study of blood T cell repertoires in COVID-19 (dated by TCRdb to about 2020). Library creation used the immunoSEQ multiplex PCR assay. TCRdb stores this immuneACCESS table with in-frame sequences only. Part of the clones is absent; in the studies checked, under half of the shortfall reflects unresolved V genes, and no reason is known for the rest. For this sample there are about 210,000 clones; about four fifths appear just once. The ten largest clones capture 8.2% of the sample. The specimen sequenced was peripheral blood. Every receptor here comes from a woman aged 45-59 years with acute or convalescent COVID-19.

The V call is TRBV27, the J call TRBJ2-7; maybe TRBD2 (7 bases). The V and J ends lost 5 bases and 2 bases respectively, with 22 bases between them. Germline CDR1 and CDR2: MNHEY and SMNVEV (reference sequence). The CDR3 is 17 residues long. Here the CDR3 reads CASSTRQGGLSTYEQYF. The CDR3 nucleotides are TGTGCCAGCAGTACCCGTCAAGGGGGACTAAGTACCTACGAGCAGTACTTC.

This clone was observed a few times. The chain uses TRBV12-3 or TRBV12-4 and TRBJ2-3; D uncertain. CDR3 length: 12 residues. V lost 2 bases to trimming and J lost 5 bases, with 5 bases between them. The CDR3 DNA sequence: TGTGCCAGCAGTTTATCGGTAGATACGCAGTATTTT. Translating gives CASSLSVDTQYF.

The CDR3 DNA sequence: TGTGCCAGCAGCTTAGGTAGCGGGAGGGGGTCCTACAATGAGCAGTTCTTC. Encoded protein: CASSLGSGRGSYNEQFF. The chain combines TRBV13 with TRBJ2-1; 11 bases are shared with TRBD2. The CDR3 runs to 17 residues. V shed 0 bases and J 1 base; nucleotides not matched to a gene: 2. From germline, CDR1 is PRHDT and CDR2 FYEKMQ (reference sequence).

This clone was picked up one time. The V and J genes are TRBV5-4 and TRBJ2-3; D is unresolved. The CDR3 covers 16 residues. Looked up from germline, CDR1 is SGHNT and CDR2 is YYREEE (reference sequence). Trimming shortened V by 3 bases and J by 1 base, and 15 bases separated the two germline ends. CDR3 residues: CASSSEMSRRTDTQYF. CDR3 DNA sequence: TGTGCCAGCAGCTCCGAAATGAGCAGGCGCACAGATACGCAGTATTTT. Together with reference TRBV5-4 and TRBJ2-3, the CDR3 gives the full variable domain: ETGVTQSPTHLIKTRGQQVTLRCSSQSGHNTVSWYQQALGQGPQFIFQYYREEENGRGNFPPRFSGLQFPNYSSELNVNALELDDSALYLCASSSEMSRRTDTQYFGPGTRLTVL.

This chain connects TRBV6-2 or TRBV6-3 to TRBJ2-3, with TRBD2 matching over 8 bases. There are 17 residues in the CDR3. V lost 3 bases, J lost 2 bases, and 10 bases stayed unmatched. Germline CDR1 is MNHEY and CDR2 is SVGEGT. In DNA form, the CDR3 reads TGTGCCAGCAGTTATGGCGGGAGGACCACCGCCACAGATACGCAGTATTTT. Translating it yields CASSYGGRTTATDTQYF.

V and J are TRBV2 and TRBJ1-1; 7 nucleotides line up with TRBD1. Germline V lookup: CDR1 SNHLY, CDR2 FYNNEI. The ends lost 9 bases at V and 8 bases at J; junction bases unmatched: 6. The CDR3 contains 11 residues. The CDR3 DNA reads TGTGCCAGTCGACAGGGTGGAGAAGCTTTCTTT. Translation: CASRQGGEAFF. Complete variable domain (other parts from reference TRBV2 and TRBJ1-1): EPEVTQTPSHQVTQMGQEVILRCVPISNHLYFYWYRQILGQKVEFLVSFYNNEISEKSEIFDDQFSVERPDGSNFTLKIRSTKLEDSAMYFCASRQGGEAFFGQGTRLTVV.